Described below is a single TCR beta chain sequence and its context. Some clones are missing from TCRdb's copy, which holds only in-frame ones; the method was immunoSEQ multiplex PCR. The table records around 80,000 clones, roughly 80% of them present only once. The CDR3 extends over 16 amino acids. Germline trimming cut 0 bases from V and 1 base from J; bases unmatched to any gene: 5. Germline values: CDR1 SGHTS, CDR2 YDEGEE. This sample was included in a study of blood T cell repertoires in COVID-19. The chain employs TRBV5-8 and TRBJ2-3; 7 bases fit TRBD2. The material sequenced was peripheral blood. This receptor was obtained from a woman of 80 years or more with acute or convalescent COVID-19. CDR3 nucleotides: TGTGCCAGCAGCTTGGGGGGGGACTACCGCACAGATACGCAGTATTTT. It specifies CASSLGGDYRTDTQYF.